The rows below give T cell receptor beta chains drawn from one sample of a study of blood T cell repertoires in COVID-19. This table comes from immunoSEQ multiplex PCR, and its TCRdb copy is limited to in-frame clones, with some not included. The sample includes about 100,000 clones, about nine tenths seen only once; the top ten take approximately 2.5%. Sequences were obtained from peripheral blood. These receptors all come from a human donor in a cohort sampled during active COVID-19. Both conserved end residues are part of each CDR3. D genes are given only for firm matches.

cdr3_aa: CAISESDTNGYTF
cdr3_nt: TGTGCCATCAGTGAGTCCGACACAAATGGCTACACCTTC
d_call: -
v_call: TRBV10-3
j_call: TRBJ1-2
cdr3_length: 13

cdr3_aa: CASSILGDSHEQYF
cdr3_nt: TGTGCCAGTAGTATTTTGGGGGACAGCCACGAGCAGTACTTC
d_call: TRBD1
v_call: TRBV19
j_call: TRBJ2-7
cdr3_length: 14

cdr3_aa: CASSLQNEQFF
cdr3_nt: TGTGCCAGTAGTCTCCAGAATGAGCAGTTCTTC
d_call: -
v_call: TRBV19
j_call: TRBJ2-1
cdr3_length: 11

cdr3_aa: CASSLIGTGEYYGYTF
cdr3_nt: TGCGCCAGCAGCTTGATCGGGACAGGGGAATACTATGGCTACACCTTC
d_call: TRBD1
v_call: TRBV5-1
j_call: TRBJ1-2
cdr3_length: 16

cdr3_aa: CASSPSNEKLFF
cdr3_nt: TGTGCCAGCAGTCCAAGCAATGAAAAACTGTTTTTT
d_call: -
v_call: TRBV12-3/TRBV12-4
j_call: TRBJ1-4
cdr3_length: 12

cdr3_aa: CASSLTLAGGNTEAFF
cdr3_nt: TGTGCCAGCAGCTTAACGTTGGCAGGGGGAAACACTGAAGCTTTCTTT
d_call: TRBD1
v_call: TRBV5-8
j_call: TRBJ1-1
cdr3_length: 16

cdr3_aa: CASSVGGLWEQFF
cdr3_nt: TGTGCCAGCAGTGTAGGGGGATTATGGGAGCAGTTCTTC
d_call: -
v_call: TRBV28
j_call: TRBJ2-1
cdr3_length: 13

cdr3_aa: CSVEVSGAHGYTF
cdr3_nt: TGCAGCGTTGAAGTCAGCGGCGCTCATGGCTACACCTTC
d_call: -
v_call: TRBV29-1
j_call: TRBJ1-2
cdr3_length: 13

cdr3_aa: CASRQTLSGNTIYF
cdr3_nt: TGTGCCAGTAGACAGACACTCTCTGGAAACACCATATATTTT
d_call: -
v_call: TRBV27
j_call: TRBJ1-3
cdr3_length: 14

cdr3_aa: CASSYSMGLINEKLFF
cdr3_nt: TGTGCCAGCAGTTACTCGATGGGGCTGATTAATGAAAAACTGTTTTTT
d_call: -
v_call: TRBV6-5
j_call: TRBJ1-4
cdr3_length: 16

cdr3_aa: CASSQDRGQGRETEAFF
cdr3_nt: TGCGCCAGCAGCCAAGATCGGGGACAGGGGAGAGAAACTGAAGCTTTCTTT
d_call: TRBD1
v_call: TRBV4-1
j_call: TRBJ1-1
cdr3_length: 17